This TCR beta chain was identified during a study of T cell responses to AZD1222 COVID-19 vaccine. This clone turned up a few times. Its target is unknown. Study outcomes and limitations: Seropositive at baseline were only 5 to 7 AZD1222 recipients.

The CDR3 is 12 residues long. J was trimmed by 5 bases and V by 6 bases; bases with no gene match: 6. Germline lookup yields CDR1 SQVTM and CDR2 ANQGSEA. TCRdb keeps only in-frame clones here, not all; method: immunoSEQ multiplex PCR. This table has about 100,000 clones, 87% appearing once. It was second doses at about 4 or about 12 weeks that were pooled. Material: peripheral blood, obtained 28 days after the second AZD1222 dose. This clonotype originated in an adult who received the AZD1222 COVID-19 vaccine. The chain joins TRBV29-1 to TRBJ1-1, with TRBD1 matching over 7 bases. The CDR3 spells CSVKGARTEAFF. The CDR3 bases are TGCAGCGTCAAGGGGGCGCGAACTGAAGCTTTCTTT.